This T cell receptor (beta chain) came from a study of T cell repertoires in cytomegalovirus infection. Study-level information: The study used recently identified HLA-C-restricted and well-studied HLA-B-restricted CMV epitopes.

TCRdb re-called the reads through MiXCR, storing one row per CDR3 protein. The sample records 400,000 to 600,000 distinct CDR3 sequences, about 39% being singletons. The CDR3 covers 14 residues. With 6 bases removed from V and 7 bases from J, the gap between germline ends came to 16 bases. Germline CDR1 is MNHEY and CDR2 is SVGEGT. Study-level findings and limits: HLA-C-restricted CMV clonotypes gave the most frequent clonotype in two of eight donors.

A few counts support this clonotype. Its antigen is currently unknown. The chain uses TRBV6-2 or TRBV6-3 and TRBJ2-1; unclear D gene. The sequence derives from a human donor in good health (CMV status not recorded). Some clones in this sample may be carry-over from other donors' samples. Sequenced material: cultured PBMCs, taken from culture after CMV antigen stimulation. The CDR3: CASSLPGLRNEQFF. DNA of the CDR3: TGTGCCAGCAGCCTCCCGGGCCTCCGGAATGAGCAGTTCTTC.